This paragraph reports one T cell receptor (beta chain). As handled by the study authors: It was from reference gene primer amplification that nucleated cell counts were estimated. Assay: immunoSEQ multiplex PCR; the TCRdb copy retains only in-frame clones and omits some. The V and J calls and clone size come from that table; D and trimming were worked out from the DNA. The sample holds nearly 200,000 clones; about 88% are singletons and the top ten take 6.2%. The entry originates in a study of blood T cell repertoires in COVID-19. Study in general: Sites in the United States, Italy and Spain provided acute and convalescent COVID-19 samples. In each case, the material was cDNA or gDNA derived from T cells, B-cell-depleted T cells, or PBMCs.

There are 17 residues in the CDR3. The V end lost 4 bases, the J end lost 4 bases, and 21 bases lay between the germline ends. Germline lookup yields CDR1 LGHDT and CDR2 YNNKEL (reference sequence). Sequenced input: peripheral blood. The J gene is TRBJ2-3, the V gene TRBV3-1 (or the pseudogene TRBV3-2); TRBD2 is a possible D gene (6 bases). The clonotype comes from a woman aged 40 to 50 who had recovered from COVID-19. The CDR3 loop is CASSPRRLVSSPDTQYF. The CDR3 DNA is TGTGCCAGCAGCCCCCGTAGACTAGTCTCGTCGCCAGATACGCAGTATTTT.